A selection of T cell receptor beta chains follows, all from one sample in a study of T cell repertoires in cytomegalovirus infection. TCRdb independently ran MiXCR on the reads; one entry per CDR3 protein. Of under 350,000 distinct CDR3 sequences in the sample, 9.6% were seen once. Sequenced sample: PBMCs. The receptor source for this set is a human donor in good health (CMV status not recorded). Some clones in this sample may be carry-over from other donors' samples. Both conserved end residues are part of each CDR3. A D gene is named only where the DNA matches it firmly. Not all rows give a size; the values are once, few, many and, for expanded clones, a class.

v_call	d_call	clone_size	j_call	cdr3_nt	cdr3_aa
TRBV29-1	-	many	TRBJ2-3	TGCAGCGCCGACTCTCGGCACAGCACAGATACGCAGTATTTT	CSADSRHSTDTQYF
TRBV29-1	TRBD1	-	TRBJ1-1	TGCAGCGTTGACCTCGGGACAGAGCGGGGGCCTGAAGCTTTCTTT	CSVDLGTERGPEAFF
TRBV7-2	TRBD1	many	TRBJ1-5	TGTGCCAGCAGCCGGGACAGGGGGACCTATAGCAATCAGCCCCAGCATTTT	CASSRDRGTYSNQPQHF
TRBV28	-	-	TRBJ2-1	TGTGCCAGCAGTTTATACAGGGGGGGCTACAATGAGCAGTTCTTC	CASSLYRGGYNEQFF
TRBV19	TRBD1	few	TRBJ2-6	TGTGCCAGTAGTATAGCCCCGACAGGGGTTGGCTCTGGGGCCAACGTCCTGACTTTC	CASSIAPTGVGSGANVLTF
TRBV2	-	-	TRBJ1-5	TGTGCCAGCAGTGAGACAGCCCCCAATCAGCCCCAGCATTTT	CASSETAPNQPQHF
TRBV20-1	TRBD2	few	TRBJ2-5	TGCAGTGCTTCAGCTGGACTAGCGGAGACCCAGTACTTC	CSASAGLAETQYF
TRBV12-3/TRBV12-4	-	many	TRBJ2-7	TGTGCCAGCAGTTTCCACCGGGACCGGTCCTACGAGCAGTACTTC	CASSFHRDRSYEQYF
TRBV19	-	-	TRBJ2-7	TGTGCCAGTAGTATCGGGCTGATGAGCTCCTACGAGCAGTACTTC	CASSIGLMSSYEQYF
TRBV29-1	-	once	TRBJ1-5	TGCAGCGTTGGAGAGGACAGAAATCCTTATAGCAATCAGCCCCAGCATTTT	CSVGEDRNPYSNQPQHF
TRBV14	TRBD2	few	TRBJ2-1	TGTGCCAGCAGCCTTAGCGGGGGGGAAACCTACAATGAGCAGTTCTTC	CASSLSGGETYNEQFF
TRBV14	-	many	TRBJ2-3	TGTGCCAGCAGCCAAGATATGGTTTGGGATACGCAGTATTTT	CASSQDMVWDTQYF
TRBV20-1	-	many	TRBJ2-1	TGCAGTTCCGAGGGAAACAATGAGCAGTTCTTC	CSSEGNNEQFF
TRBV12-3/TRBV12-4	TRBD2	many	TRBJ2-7	TGTGCCAGCAGTTTAGCGGGGGGGTCCGAGCAGTACTTC	CASSLAGGSEQYF
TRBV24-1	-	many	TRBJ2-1	TGTGCCACCAGTGATTCGACAGTTGTCGAGCAGTTCTTC	CATSDSTVVEQFF
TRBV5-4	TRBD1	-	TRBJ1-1	TGTGCCAGCAGCTCGAGACAGGGGGCATTCACTGAAGCTTTCTTT	CASSSRQGAFTEAFF
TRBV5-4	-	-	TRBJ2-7	TGTGCCAGCAGCTTGCCAGGATCAAGCTACGAGCAGTACTTC	CASSLPGSSYEQYF
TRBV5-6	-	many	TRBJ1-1	TGTGCCAGCAGCTTGGAAGGAATCTCCCGGAAGGCTTTCTTT	CASSLEGISRKAFF
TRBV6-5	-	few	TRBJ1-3	TGTGCCAGCAGGGGGGGGAGTAGTCCCTCTGGAAACACCATATATTTT	CASRGGSSPSGNTIYF
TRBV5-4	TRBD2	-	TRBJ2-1	TGTGCCAGCAGCTTACTACTAGCGGGGGGCGGGGATGAGCAGTTCTTC	CASSLLLAGGGDEQFF
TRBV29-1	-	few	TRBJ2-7	TGCAGCGTTGCGGCCGGATACGAGCAGTACTTC	CSVAAGYEQYF
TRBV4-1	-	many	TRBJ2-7	TGCGCCAGCAGCCAACTGTCGGGGCTCGAGCAGTACTTC	CASSQLSGLEQYF
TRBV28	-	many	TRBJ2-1	TGTGCCAGCAGTTTACCGACATACTACAATGAGCAGTTCTTC	CASSLPTYYNEQFF
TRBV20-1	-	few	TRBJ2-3	TGCAGTGCTAGGTCCTCCACAGATACGCAGTATTTT	CSARSSTDTQYF
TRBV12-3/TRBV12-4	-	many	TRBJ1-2	TGTGCCAGCAGTTTAGCTGGGACACGTTATGGCTACACCTTC	CASSLAGTRYGYTF
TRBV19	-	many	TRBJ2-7	TGTGCCAGTAGTATAGCAGGGAGCGACTCCTACGAGCAGTACTTC	CASSIAGSDSYEQYF
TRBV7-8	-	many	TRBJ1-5	TGTGCCAGCAGCTTAAATGCCCAAGATCAGCCCCAGCATTTT	CASSLNAQDQPQHF
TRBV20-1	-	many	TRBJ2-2	TGCAGTGCGAGCGACGGGGCCGGGGAGCTGTTTTTT	CSASDGAGELFF
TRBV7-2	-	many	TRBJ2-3	TGTGCCAGCCGGCTCCCTTCCACTAGCACAGATACGCAGTATTTT	CASRLPSTSTDTQYF
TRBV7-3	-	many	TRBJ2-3	TGTGCCAGCAGCGCTCAGGGTGTCACCACAGATACGCAGTATTTT	CASSAQGVTTDTQYF
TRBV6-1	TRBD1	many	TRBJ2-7	TGTGCCAGCATTGGGACAGCCCACGAGCAGTACTTC	CASIGTAHEQYF
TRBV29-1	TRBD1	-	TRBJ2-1	TGCAGCGTTGAAGGGACAGGGGAGAGCTCCTACAATGAGCAGTTCTTC	CSVEGTGESSYNEQFF
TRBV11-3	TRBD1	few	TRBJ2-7	TGTGCCAGCAGCTTAGAAAGCCAGGGGGATTACGAGCAGTACTTC	CASSLESQGDYEQYF
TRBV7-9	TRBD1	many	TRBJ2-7	TGTGCCAGCAGCTTGCGGACAGGGGGCGTGTACGAGCAGTACTTC	CASSLRTGGVYEQYF
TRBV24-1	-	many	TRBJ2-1	TGTGCCACCAGTAGGGGAGGCTACAATGAGCAGTTCTTC	CATSRGGYNEQFF
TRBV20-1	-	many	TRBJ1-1	TGCAGTGCTAGGAGACAGGTCGGGATCACTGAAGCTTTCTTT	CSARRQVGITEAFF
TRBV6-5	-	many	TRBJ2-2	TGTGCCAGCAGTTACTCGGGGTCCGGGGAGCTGTTTTTT	CASSYSGSGELFF
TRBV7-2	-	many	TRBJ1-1	TGTGCCAGCAGCCCGCAGGCAGGAACTGAAATTTTCTTT	CASSPQAGTEIFF
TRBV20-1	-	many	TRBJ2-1	TGCAGTGCCAGGGATGGTGAGCAGTTCTTC	CSARDGEQFF
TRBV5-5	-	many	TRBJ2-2	TGTGCCAGCAGCTTGGCGGTGGGGCAGGTCCACGGGGAGCTGTTTTTT	CASSLAVGQVHGELFF
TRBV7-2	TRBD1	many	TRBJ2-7	TGTGCCAGCAGCTTCCGGGACAGGGGTGGCGAGCAGTACTTC	CASSFRDRGGEQYF
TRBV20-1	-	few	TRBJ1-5	TGCAGTGCTAACTCCGGGGGGTACAATCAGCCCCAGCATTTT	CSANSGGYNQPQHF
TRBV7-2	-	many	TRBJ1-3	TGTGCCAGCAGCTTATCGGGGGGAACTGGAAACACCATATATTTT	CASSLSGGTGNTIYF
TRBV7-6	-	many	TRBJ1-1	TGTGCCAGCAGCTTAGGGGGGGAATTTGGTGAAGCTTTCTTT	CASSLGGEFGEAFF
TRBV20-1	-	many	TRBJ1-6	TGCAGTGCTAGGGTGACAGTTAATTCACCCCTCCACTTT	CSARVTVNSPLHF
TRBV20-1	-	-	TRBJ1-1	TGCAGTGCTGACCGGGCCAGAGGGTCCACTGAAGCTTTCTTT	CSADRARGSTEAFF
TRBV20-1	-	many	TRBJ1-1	TGCAGTGCCCGAAGGGGGGCAGGAGAAGCTTTCTTT	CSARRGAGEAFF
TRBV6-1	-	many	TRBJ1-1	TGTGCCAGCAACGCAGGGCAATGGAGCACTGAAGCTTTCTTT	CASNAGQWSTEAFF
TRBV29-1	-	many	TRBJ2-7	TGCAGCGGGATCACCAGCACCAGAGGAGAGCAGTACTTC	CSGITSTRGEQYF
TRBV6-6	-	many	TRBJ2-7	TGTGCCAGCAGGCCCCGACAGTCCGGCTACGAGCAGTACTTC	CASRPRQSGYEQYF
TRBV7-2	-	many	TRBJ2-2	TGTGCCAGCAGCTGGTCCACCACCGGGGAGCTGTTTTTT	CASSWSTTGELFF
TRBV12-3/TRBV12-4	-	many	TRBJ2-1	TGTGCCAGCAGTCCTACTCGACAGCTCCTTGGGGGTGAGCAGTTCTTC	CASSPTRQLLGGEQFF
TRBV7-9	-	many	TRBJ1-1	TGTGCCAGCAGCTCGGACGGATTTATTGGCACTGAAGCTTTCTTT	CASSSDGFIGTEAFF
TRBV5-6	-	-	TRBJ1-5	TGTGCCAGCAGCTTGACAGTTAGCAATCAGCCCCAGCATTTT	CASSLTVSNQPQHF
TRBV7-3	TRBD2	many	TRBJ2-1	TGTGCCAGCAGCCCTAGCGGGGGGTACAATGAGCAGTTCTTC	CASSPSGGYNEQFF
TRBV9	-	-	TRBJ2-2	TGTGCCAGCAGGAAAGGACAGTTAAGCACCGGGGAGCTGTTTTTT	CASRKGQLSTGELFF
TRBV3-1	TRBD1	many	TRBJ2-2	TGTGCCAGCAGCCGCTTAAGGGGACAGGGGACCGGGGAGCTGTTTTTT	CASSRLRGQGTGELFF
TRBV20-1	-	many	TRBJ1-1	TGCAGTGCTAAATTGAACACTGAAGCTTTCTTT	CSAKLNTEAFF
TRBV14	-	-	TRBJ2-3	TGTGCCAGCAGCCAACCCGGAGGGGGCCGCACAGATACGCAGTATTTT	CASSQPGGGRTDTQYF